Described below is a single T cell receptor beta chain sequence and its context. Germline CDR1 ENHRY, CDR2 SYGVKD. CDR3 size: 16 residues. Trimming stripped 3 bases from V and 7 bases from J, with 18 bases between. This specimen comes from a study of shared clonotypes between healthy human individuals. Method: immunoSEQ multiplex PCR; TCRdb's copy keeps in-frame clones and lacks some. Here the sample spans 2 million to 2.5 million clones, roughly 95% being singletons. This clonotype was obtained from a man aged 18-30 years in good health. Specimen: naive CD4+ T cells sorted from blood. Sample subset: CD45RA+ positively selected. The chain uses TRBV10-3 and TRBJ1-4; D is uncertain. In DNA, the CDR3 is TGTGCCATCAGTGACCCTACCCGGGTAGGGAGTGAAAAACTGTTTTTT. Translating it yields CAISDPTRVGSEKLFF.